This T cell receptor (beta chain) was sequenced during a study of spatial heterogeneity in lung cancer. Per the germline V gene, CDR1 is SNHLY and CDR2 is FYNNEI. Germline trimming cut 8 bases from V and 0 bases from J; bases unmatched to any gene: 6. The CDR3 extends over 14 amino acids. Specified time point: sample taken at primary tumor resection. Whole RNA from tumor, nontumor lung or frozen PBMC was sequenced unsorted. Ten or more counts support this clonotype. This beta chain turned up in a library designed for alpha chains; as an off-target read, its abundance says little. TCRdb re-called the 5' RACE reads with MiXCR, one entry per CDR3 protein. The repertoire holds 9,500 to 14,000 distinct CDR3 sequences, around 4% seen once, with approximately 8% in the top ten.

The chain recombines TRBV2 with TRBJ1-2; TRBD1 agrees at 7 bases. The clonotype comes from a male donor with early-stage non-small cell lung cancer. This sample comprised normal lung tissue next to the tumor, obtained at surgery. This CDR3 reads CASEGAGTNYGYTF. CDR3 nucleotides: TGTGCCAGCGAGGGGGCCGGGACTAACTATGGCTACACCTTC.